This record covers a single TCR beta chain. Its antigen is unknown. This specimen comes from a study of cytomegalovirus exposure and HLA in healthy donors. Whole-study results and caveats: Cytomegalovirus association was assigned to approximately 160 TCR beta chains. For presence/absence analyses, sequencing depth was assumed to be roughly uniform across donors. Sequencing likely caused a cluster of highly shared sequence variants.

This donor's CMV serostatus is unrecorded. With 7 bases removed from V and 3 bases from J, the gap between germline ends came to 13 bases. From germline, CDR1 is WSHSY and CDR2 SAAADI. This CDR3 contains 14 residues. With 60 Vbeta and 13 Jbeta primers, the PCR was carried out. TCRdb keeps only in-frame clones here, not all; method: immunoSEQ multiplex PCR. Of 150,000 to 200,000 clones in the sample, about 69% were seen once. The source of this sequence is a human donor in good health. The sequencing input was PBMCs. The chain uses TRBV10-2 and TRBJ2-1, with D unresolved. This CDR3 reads CASTPWSVYNEQFF. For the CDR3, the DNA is TGCGCCAGCACCCCCTGGAGTGTCTACAATGAGCAGTTCTTC.